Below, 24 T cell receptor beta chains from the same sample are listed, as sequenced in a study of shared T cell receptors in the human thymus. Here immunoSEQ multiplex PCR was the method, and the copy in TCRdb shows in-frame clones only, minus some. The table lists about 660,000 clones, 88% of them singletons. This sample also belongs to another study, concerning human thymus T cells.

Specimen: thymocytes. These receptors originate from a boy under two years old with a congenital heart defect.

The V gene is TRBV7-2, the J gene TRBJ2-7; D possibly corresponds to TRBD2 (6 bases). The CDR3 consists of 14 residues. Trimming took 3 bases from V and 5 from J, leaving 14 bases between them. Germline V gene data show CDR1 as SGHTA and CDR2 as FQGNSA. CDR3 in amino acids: CASSFGGGRNEQYF. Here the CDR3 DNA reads TGTGCCAGCAGCTTCGGGGGAGGCCGGAACGAGCAGTACTTC. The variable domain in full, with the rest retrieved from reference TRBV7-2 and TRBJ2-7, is GAGVSQSPSNKVTEKGKDVELRCDPISGHTALYWYRQSLGQGLEFLIYFQGNSAPDKSGLPSDRFSAERTGGSVSTLTIQRTQQEDSAVYLCASSFGGGRNEQYFGPGTRLTVT.

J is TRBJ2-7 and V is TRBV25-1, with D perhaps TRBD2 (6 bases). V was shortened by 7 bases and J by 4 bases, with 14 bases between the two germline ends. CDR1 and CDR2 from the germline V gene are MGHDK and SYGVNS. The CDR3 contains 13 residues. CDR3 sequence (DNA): TGTGCCAGCAACGGGAGCGAACCTTACGAGCAGTACTTC. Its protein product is CASNGSEPYEQYF.

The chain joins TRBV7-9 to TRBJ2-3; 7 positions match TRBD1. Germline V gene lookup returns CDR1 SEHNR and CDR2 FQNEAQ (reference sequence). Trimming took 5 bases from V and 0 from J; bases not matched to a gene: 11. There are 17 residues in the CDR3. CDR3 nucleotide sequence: TGTGCCAGCAGCCCGTGGGGGACAGTCCCTAGCACAGATACGCAGTATTTT. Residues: CASSPWGTVPSTDTQYF.

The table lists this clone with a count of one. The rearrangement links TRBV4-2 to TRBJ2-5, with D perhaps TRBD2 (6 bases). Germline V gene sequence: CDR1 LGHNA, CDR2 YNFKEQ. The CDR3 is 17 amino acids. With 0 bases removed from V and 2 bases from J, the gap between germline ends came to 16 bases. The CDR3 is CASSQDNTGVGQETQYF. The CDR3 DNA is TGTGCCAGCAGCCAAGATAACACGGGAGTCGGGCAAGAGACCCAGTACTTC.

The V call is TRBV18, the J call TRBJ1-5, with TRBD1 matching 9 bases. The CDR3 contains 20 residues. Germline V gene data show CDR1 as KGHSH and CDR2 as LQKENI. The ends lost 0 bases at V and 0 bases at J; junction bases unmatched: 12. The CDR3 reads CASSPPFQTGGIGSNQPQHF. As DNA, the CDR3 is TGTGCCAGCTCACCACCGTTTCAGACAGGGGGGATTGGTAGCAATCAGCCCCAGCATTTT.

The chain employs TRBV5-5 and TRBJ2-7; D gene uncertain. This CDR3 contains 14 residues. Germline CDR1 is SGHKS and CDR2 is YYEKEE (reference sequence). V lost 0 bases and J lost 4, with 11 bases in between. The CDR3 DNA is TGTGCCAGCAGCTTGGTACCAGCGCTGTACGAGCAGTACTTC. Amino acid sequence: CASSLVPALYEQYF.

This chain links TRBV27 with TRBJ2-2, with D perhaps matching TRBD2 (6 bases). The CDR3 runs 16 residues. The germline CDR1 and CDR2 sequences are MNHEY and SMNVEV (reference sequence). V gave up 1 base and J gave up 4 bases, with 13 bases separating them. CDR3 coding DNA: TGTGCCAGCAGTTTATGGTCGGGGGTGACCACCGGGGAGCTGTTTTTT. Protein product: CASSLWSGVTTGELFF.

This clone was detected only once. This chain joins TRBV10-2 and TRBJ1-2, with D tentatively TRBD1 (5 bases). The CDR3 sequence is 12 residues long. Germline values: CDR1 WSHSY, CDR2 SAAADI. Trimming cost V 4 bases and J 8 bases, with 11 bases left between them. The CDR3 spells CASSGRGCGYTF. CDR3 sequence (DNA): TGCGCCAGCAGTGGGAGGGGTTGCGGCTACACCTTC.

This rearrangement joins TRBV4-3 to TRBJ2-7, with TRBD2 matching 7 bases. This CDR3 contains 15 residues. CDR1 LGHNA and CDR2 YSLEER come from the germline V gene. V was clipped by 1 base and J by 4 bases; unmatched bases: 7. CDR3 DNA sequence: TGCGCCAGCAGCCAAGCTGGCGGGAGACGATACGAGCAGTACTTC. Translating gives CASSQAGGRRYEQYF.

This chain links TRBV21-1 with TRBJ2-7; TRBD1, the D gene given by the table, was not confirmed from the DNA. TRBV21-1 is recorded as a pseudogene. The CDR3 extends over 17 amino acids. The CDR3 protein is CASSKDNKTGRPYEQYF. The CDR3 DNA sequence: TGTGCCAGCAGCAAAGACAACAAAACAGGCCGACCCTACGAGCAGTACTTC.

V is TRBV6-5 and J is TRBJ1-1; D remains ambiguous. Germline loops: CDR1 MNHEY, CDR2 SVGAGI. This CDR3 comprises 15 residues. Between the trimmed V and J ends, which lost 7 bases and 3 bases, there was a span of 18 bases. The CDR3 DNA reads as TGTGCCAGCATCGCTCGCCCGAGGGAGGACACTGAAGCTTTCTTT. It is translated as CASIARPREDTEAFF.

CDR3 DNA sequence: TGTGCCAGTAGTATCGCACCTAGCGGGACAGATACGCAGTATTTT. Encoded protein: CASSIAPSGTDTQYF. The genes are TRBV19 and TRBJ2-3; 8 nucleotides line up with TRBD2. The CDR3 has 15 amino acids. The ends lost 3 bases at V and 3 bases at J; junction bases unmatched: 5. Germline V gene lookup returns CDR1 LNHDA and CDR2 SQIVND (reference sequence).

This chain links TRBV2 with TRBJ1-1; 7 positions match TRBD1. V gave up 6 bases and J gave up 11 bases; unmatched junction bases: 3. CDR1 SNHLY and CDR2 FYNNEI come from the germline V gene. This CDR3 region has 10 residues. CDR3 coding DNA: TGTGCCAGCAGGACAGGGACGGCTTTCTTT. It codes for CASRTGTAFF.

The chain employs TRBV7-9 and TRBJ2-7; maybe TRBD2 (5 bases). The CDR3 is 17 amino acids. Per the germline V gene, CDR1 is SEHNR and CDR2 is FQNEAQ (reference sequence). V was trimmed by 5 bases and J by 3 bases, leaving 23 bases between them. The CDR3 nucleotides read TGTGCCAGCAGCGCCACGAGCGGAATCACTTTAATCTACGAGCAGTACTTC. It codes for CASSATSGITLIYEQYF.

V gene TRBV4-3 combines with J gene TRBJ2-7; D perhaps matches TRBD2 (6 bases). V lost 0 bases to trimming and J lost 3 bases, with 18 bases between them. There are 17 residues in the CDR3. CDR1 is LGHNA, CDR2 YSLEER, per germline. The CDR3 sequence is CASSQDRLTSHNYEQYF. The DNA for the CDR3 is TGCGCCAGCAGCCAAGATCGTCTGACTAGTCACAACTACGAGCAGTACTTC.

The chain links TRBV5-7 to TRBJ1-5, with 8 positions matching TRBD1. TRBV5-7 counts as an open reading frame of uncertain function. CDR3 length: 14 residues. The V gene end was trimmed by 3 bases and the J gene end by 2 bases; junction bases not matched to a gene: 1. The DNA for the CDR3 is TGTGCCAGCAGCTCGACAGGGGGCAATCAGCCCCAGCATTTT. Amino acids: CASSSTGGNQPQHF.

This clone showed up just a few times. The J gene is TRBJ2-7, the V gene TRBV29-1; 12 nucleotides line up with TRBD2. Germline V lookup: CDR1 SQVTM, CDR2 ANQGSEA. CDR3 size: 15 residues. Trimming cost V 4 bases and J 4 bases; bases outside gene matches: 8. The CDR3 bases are TGCAGCGTTGGGCAAACTAGCGGGAGGCGATACGAGCAGTACTTC. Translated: CSVGQTSGRRYEQYF.

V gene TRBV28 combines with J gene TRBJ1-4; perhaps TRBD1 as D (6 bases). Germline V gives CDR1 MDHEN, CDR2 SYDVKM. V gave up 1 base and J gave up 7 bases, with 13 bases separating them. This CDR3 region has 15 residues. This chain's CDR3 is CASSLLATGFEKLFF. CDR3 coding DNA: TGTGCCAGCAGTTTATTAGCGACAGGTTTTGAAAAACTGTTTTTT.

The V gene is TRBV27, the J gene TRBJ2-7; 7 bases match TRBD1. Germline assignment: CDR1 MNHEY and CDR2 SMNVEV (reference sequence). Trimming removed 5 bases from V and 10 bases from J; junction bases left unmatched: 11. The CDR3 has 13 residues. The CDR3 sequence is CASSPPARDSQYF. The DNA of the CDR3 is TGTGCCAGCAGTCCCCCTGCTCGGGACAGCCAGTACTTC.

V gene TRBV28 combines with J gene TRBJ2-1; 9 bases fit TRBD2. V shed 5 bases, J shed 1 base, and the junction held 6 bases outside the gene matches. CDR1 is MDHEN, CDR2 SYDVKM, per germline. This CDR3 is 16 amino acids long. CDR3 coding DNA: TGTGCCAGCAGTCCCTCAGCGGGAGGTTCCTACAATGAGCAGTTCTTC. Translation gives CASSPSAGGSYNEQFF.

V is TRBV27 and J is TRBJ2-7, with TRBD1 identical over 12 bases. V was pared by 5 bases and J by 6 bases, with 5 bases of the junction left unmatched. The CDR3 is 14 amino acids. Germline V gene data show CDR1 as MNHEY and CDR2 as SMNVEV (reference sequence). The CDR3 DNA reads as TGTGCCAGCAGTATGGGGACAGGGGGCACCGAGCAGTACTTC. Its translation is CASSMGTGGTEQYF.

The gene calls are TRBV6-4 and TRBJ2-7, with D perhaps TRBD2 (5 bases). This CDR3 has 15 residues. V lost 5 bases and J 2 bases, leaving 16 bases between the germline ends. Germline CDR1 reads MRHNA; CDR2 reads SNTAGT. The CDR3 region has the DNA TGTGCCAGCAGTCCACTCGCGGGTTTAACCTACGAGCAGTACTTC. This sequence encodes CASSPLAGLTYEQYF.

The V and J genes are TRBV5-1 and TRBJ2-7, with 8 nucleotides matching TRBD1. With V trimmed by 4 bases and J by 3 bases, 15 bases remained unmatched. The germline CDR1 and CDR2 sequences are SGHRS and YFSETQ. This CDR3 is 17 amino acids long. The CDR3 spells CASSPKLTGAIFYEQYF. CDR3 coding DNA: TGCGCCAGCAGCCCCAAGTTGACAGGGGCGATCTTCTACGAGCAGTACTTC.

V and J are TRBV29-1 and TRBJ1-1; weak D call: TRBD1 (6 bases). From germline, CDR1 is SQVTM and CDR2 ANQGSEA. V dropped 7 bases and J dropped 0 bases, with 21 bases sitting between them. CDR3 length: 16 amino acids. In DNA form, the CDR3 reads TGCAGCGCCCCGACAGGATTAAGCATGTTGAACACTGAAGCTTTCTTT. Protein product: CSAPTGLSMLNTEAFF.